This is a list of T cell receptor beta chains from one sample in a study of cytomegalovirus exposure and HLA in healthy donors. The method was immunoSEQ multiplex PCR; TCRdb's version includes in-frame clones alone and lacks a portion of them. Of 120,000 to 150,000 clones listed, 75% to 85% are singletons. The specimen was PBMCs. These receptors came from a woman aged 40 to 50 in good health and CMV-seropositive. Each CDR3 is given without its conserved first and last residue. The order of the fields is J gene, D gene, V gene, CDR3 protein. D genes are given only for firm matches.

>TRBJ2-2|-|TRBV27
ASSFSGQLGELF
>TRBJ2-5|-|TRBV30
AWSVVGQWETQY
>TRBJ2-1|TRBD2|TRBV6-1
ASSILAGGNNEQF
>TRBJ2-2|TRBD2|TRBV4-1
ASSQGGLAGAAGELF
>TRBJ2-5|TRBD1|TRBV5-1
ASSLQGPQETQY
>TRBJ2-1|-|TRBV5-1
ASSPLVARSEQF
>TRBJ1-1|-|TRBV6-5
ASSPISSGNTEAF
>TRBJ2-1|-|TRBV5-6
ASSPPRPDNSYNEQF
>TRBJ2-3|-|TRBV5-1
ASSVGQTDTQY
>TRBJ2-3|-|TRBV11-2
ASSFAGPDTQY
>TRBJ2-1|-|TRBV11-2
ASSSRPREAGNEQF
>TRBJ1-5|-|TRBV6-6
ASSYSGRDQPQH
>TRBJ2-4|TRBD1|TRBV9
ASSGRSGQGNIQY
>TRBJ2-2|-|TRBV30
AWNPRGTGELF
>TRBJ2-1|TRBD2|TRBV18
ASSLGLASFNEQF
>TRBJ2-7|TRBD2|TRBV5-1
ASSSGLAGEGEQY
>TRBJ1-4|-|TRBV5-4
ASSLAATNEKLF
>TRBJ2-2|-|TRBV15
ATSNHPGVNTGELF
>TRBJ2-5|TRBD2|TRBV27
ASSLRMGGPSRETQY
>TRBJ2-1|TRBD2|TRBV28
ASSPLLAGDRYNEQF
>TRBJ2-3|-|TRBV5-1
ASSLSHRDSDTQY
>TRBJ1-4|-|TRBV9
ASSVGAGVEKLF
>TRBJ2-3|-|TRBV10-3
AISEMARSTDTQY
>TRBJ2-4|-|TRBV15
ATSRGGADKNIQY